One and the same sample provided the 11 T cell receptor beta chains below, sequenced in a study of tumor-infiltrating lymphocytes in primary liver carcinoma. In addition to blood RNA drawn from unsorted whole blood, germline DNA was extracted. Using a constant-region primer together with ProtoScript II reverse transcriptase, TCR beta cDNA was made from approximately 0.55 ug of total RNA. Three-round nested multiplex PCR performed with slightly modified ARM-PCR produced the TCR beta libraries. A C-beta reverse primer was combined with TRBV1-TRBV30 forward primers in the first two PCR rounds, and each round had about 10 cycles. TCRdb passed the multiplex PCR reads through MiXCR, listing each CDR3 protein once. The data hold fewer than 350,000 distinct CDR3 sequences, with less than 75% observed a single time. Sequencing input: peripheral blood. All receptors come from a man in his forties with primary liver carcinoma and hepatitis B virus infection.

The rearrangement links TRBV18 to TRBJ2-2; 7 bases map to TRBD1. V was clipped by 5 bases and J by 7 bases; unmatched bases: 10. The germline V gene encodes CDR1 KGHSH and CDR2 LQKENI. The CDR3 consists of 15 residues. Written as DNA, the CDR3 is TGTGCCAGCTCAGGAACAGGGGTCGCCGACGGGGAGCTGTTTTTT. It encodes CASSGTGVADGELFF.

Concerning this clonotype: In this CDR3 the conserved last residue, phenylalanine or tryptophan, is missing, so a read error is likely. CDR3 sequence (DNA): TGTGCCAGCAGCTTGGGATTACAGAAATTGAACACTGAAGCTTTCCTT. Its protein product is CASSLGLQKLNTEAFL. The V and J genes are TRBV11-2 and TRBJ1-1; no definite D call. This CDR3 region has 16 residues. From germline, CDR1 is SGHAT and CDR2 FQNNGV. V gave up 3 bases and J gave up 0 bases, with 14 bases separating them.

This clonotype was seen only once. A single base separates this from a much larger clone, so it may be a read error. The chain couples TRBV12-3 or TRBV12-4 to TRBJ2-2; D tentatively fits TRBD1 or TRBD2 (5 bases each). The CDR3 contains 16 residues. V was cut by 2 bases and J by 2 bases, with 12 bases left in between. The CDR3 protein is CASSLRNGANTGELFF. DNA of the CDR3: TGTGCCAGCAGTTTAAGGAACGGGGCAAACACCGGGGAGCTGTTTTTT.

The CDR3 DNA follows: TGTGCCAGCAGCTCCCCGGTAGGAGCCCTGGAGACCCAGTACTTC. Translation: CASSSPVGALETQYF. The chain has TRBV5-4 and TRBJ2-5, with D unclear. This CDR3 is built from 15 residues. Trimming took off 3 bases at V and 5 bases at J, with 17 bases between the two ends. Germline assignment: CDR1 SGHNT and CDR2 YYREEE (reference sequence).

The V call is TRBV7-8, the J call TRBJ1-5; no clear D. Germline V gene lookup returns CDR1 SGHVS and CDR2 FQNEAQ. The V and J ends lost 5 bases and 7 bases respectively, with 12 bases between them. The CDR3 loop spans 13 amino acids. The CDR3 bases are TGTGCCAGCAGCCTTGGAGAGGTCCAGCCCCAGCATTTT. This sequence encodes CASSLGEVQPQHF.

This chain links TRBV6-6 with TRBJ1-5; D is perhaps TRBD1 (5 bases). The CDR3 totals 12 residues. Germline assignment: CDR1 MNHNY and CDR2 SVGAGI (reference sequence). V was pared by 8 bases and J by 2 bases, with 7 bases between. CDR3 sequence: CASGARNQPQHF. The CDR3 coding sequence is TGTGCCAGCGGGGCCCGCAATCAGCCCCAGCATTTT.

With regard to this clonotype: A single base separates this from a much larger clone, so it may be a read error. This rearrangement joins TRBV29-1 to TRBJ1-1; D unresolved. Germline-derived CDR1 and CDR2 are SQVTM and ANQGSEA. This CDR3 is built from 8 residues. V gave up 1 base and J gave up 12 bases, with 3 bases separating them. The CDR3 DNA sequence: TGCAGCGTTGAAGGGCCTTTCTTT. Amino acid sequence: CSVEGPFF.

In its sample, this clonotype was seen a few times. The chain joins TRBV7-9 to TRBJ1-1; D remains ambiguous. Germline loops: CDR1 SEHNR, CDR2 FQNEAQ (reference sequence). The CDR3 has 13 residues. The V gene lost 6 bases and the J gene lost 1 base, with 9 bases spanning the gap. The CDR3 sequence is CASSAESNTEAFF. The CDR3 DNA sequence: TGTGCCAGCAGTGCAGAATCGAACACTGAAGCTTTCTTT.

Notes on this clonotype: A much bigger clone sits one base away, suggesting this may be a read error. CDR3 DNA: TGTGCCAGCAGCTCCCTGGCGGGACGTCATCTCCGTGAGCAGTACTTC. Its translation: CASSSLAGRHLREQYF. This chain uses TRBV11-2 with TRBJ2-7; tentative D call: TRBD2 (6 bases). The CDR3 has 16 residues. V gave up 4 bases and J gave up 7 bases, with 23 bases separating them. From germline, CDR1 is SGHAT and CDR2 FQNNGV. The entire variable domain, with the rest obtained from reference TRBV11-2 and TRBJ2-7, is as follows: EAGVAQSPRYKIIEKRQSVAFWCNPISGHATLYWYQQILGQGPKLLIQFQNNGVVDDSQLPKDRFSAERLKGVDSTLKIQPAKLEDSAVYLCASSSLAGRHLREQYFGPGTRLTVT.

The gene calls are TRBV24-1 and TRBJ1-1; D is unclear. The V and J ends lost 6 bases and 4 bases respectively, with 11 bases between them. The CDR3 is 13 amino acids. Germline CDR1 is KGHDR and CDR2 is SFDVKD. CDR3 region: CATSNPPSTEAFF. The CDR3 nucleotides read TGTGCCACCAGTAATCCTCCTTCCACTGAAGCTTTCTTT.

This clonotype was counted a few times. A read error may explain this, as a much larger clone is one base away. The chain links TRBV4-2 to TRBJ2-7; 7 bases line up with TRBD2. Trimming cost V 4 bases and J 1 base; bases outside gene matches: 10. The CDR3 is 16 amino acids. The germline V gene has CDR1 LGHNA and CDR2 YNFKEQ. The DNA for the CDR3 is TGTGCCAGCAGCCGTAATTCGGCGGGAGTGTCCTACGAGCAGTACTTC. As protein: CASSRNSAGVSYEQYF.